This entry is about one TCR beta chain. This clonotype came up many times. Which antigen it targets is not known. It has no much larger one-base neighbor in the sample; base qualities were not kept. This entry comes from a study of T-cell memory formation after mild COVID-19 (dated by TCRdb to about 2021). About the study as a whole: Most TCR sequence clusters were specific to one of the two donors. In a couple of donors, T-cell clones that expanded and contracted after mild COVID-19 were tracked by sequencing TCRalpha and TCRbeta repertoires over time. Two young, previously healthy adult volunteers, one female and one male, were included in the cohort.

Results the study describes overall, beyond this receptor: Balanced CD4/CD8 phenotypes were observed for clones contracting from day 15 to 85, whereas a bias towards CD4+ was observed for a second wave of clones expanding from day 15 to 37. The study covered only a couple of mild cases, and larger cohorts including severe cases with pre-infection samples were considered necessary. SARS-CoV-2 specificity was not confirmed for the second-wave clones peaking on day 37. Some responding clones were found in pre-infection memory, which suggests that pre-existing cross-reactive memory T cells took part in the SARS-CoV-2 response. Contracting CD4+ clones turned up mainly in the CM and EM memory subsets, whereas EMRA was where CD8+ clones were enriched.

Sequencing was performed on an Illumina NovaSeq 6000. cDNA libraries for TCRalpha and TCRbeta were prepared by 5'RACE using constant-segment primers, with sample barcodes and unique molecular identifiers added. RNA was extracted from every sample with Trizol reagent. Libraries were amplified in two PCR steps, with a second sample barcode and Illumina TruSeq adapters added in the second step. Libraries were sequenced on an Illumina NovaSeq with 2 x 150 bp paired-end reads. The original pipeline was this. Demultiplexing of reads and collapsing into UMI-guided consensus sequences were performed with migec v1.2.7. Using mixcr v2.1.11, UMI consensuses were aligned to TRA and TRB V and J templates and then assembled into clonotypes. Expanded or contracted clonotypes were those called significant by both edgeR and NoisET, with noise models trained on biological replicates. For edgeR calls, the thresholds were a false discovery rate-adjusted p below 0.01 and a log2 fold-change of 1. As an exploratory analysis of dynamics, PCA with hierarchical clustering was applied to max-normalized trajectories of the 1000 most abundant clonotypes. Separately sequenced CD4+ and CD8+ repertoires were used to assign a CD4 or CD8 phenotype to each responding clone. TCRdb ran its own pipeline on the public reads, namely fastp trimming at Q25 and MiXCR clone calling, and kept in-frame beta chains. Rows with one shared CDR3 protein collapse into an entry with the most common genes and DNA. None of the V and J calls come from the authors' own analysis; TCRdb made them. The sample table records hundreds of thousands of distinct CDR3 sequences; over 20% of these occur just once. The top ten clones comprise roughly an eighth of the sample.

The CDR3 covers 14 residues, taking in both the cysteine and the phenylalanine. The only DNA kept is the CDR3, 42 bases in frame from the first base. Trimming at the junction amounts to 2 bases on V and 2 bases on J, and the germline ends lie 11 bases apart. CDR1 SGHRS and CDR2 YFSETQ are derived from the germline V gene. PBMCs were isolated by Ficoll-Paque density gradient centrifugation. Sequenced input: PBMCs or a T cell subset sorted from them (not recorded which). The sequence derives from an adult woman who had mild COVID-19 (a few samples of this study predate the infection). The sample titles of this study are shuffled in the database, so cell type and time point are left out; the donor was told from shared clones. In this chain, TRBV5-1 is recombined with TRBJ2-7; a weak D assignment points to TRBD2 (5 bases agree). The CDR3 here reads CASSFTGVTYEQYF. The sequenced DNA: TGCGCCAGCAGCTTCACCGGGGTCACCTACGAGCAGTACTTC.